Listed below are T cell receptor beta chains from one sample, sequenced in a study of CXCR3-negative and CXCR3-positive naive CD8 T cells. TCRdb re-called the 5' RACE reads; one entry per CDR3 protein, DNA not given. This listing includes approximately 120,000 distinct CDR3 sequences. Sequenced material: naive CXCR3+ CD8+ T cells from blood. These receptors all come from a human donor in good health. Some clones in this sample may be carry-over from other donors' samples. The CDR3 runs from the conserved cysteine through the conserved F or W.

V,J,CDR3
TRBV7-9,TRBJ1-5,CASSLVGTGNNQPQHF
TRBV28,TRBJ2-5,CASSLARILVGYQETQYF
TRBV12-5,TRBJ2-5,CASGRPDYPETQYF
TRBV7-3,TRBJ2-3,CASSPSGSWIDTQYF
TRBV29-1,TRBJ2-1,CSSLGGLGGYEQFF
TRBV24-1,TRBJ2-7,CATQGTTGGPTSYEQYF
TRBV11-2,TRBJ2-1,CASSLTGTGYNEQFF
TRBV2,TRBJ2-2,CASSEALRTHTGELFF
TRBV28,TRBJ2-7,CASSLWGLVSYEQYF
TRBV7-9,TRBJ2-2,CASSSDRAGELFF
TRBV29-1,TRBJ2-7,CSFRQGPYEQYF
TRBV2,TRBJ2-1,CASSIFLRTGDNEQFF
TRBV7-9,TRBJ2-7,CASSFRGSEQYF
TRBV4-2,TRBJ2-1,CASTYLGQTNEQFF
TRBV28,TRBJ2-3,CASSRDREVDTQYF
TRBV20-1,TRBJ1-1,CSARVRQVNTEAFF
TRBV7-9,TRBJ2-7,CASSSPPVGGRSDEQYF
TRBV4-3,TRBJ1-2,CASSQEGQGIVYGYTF
TRBV19,TRBJ2-1,CASNGPIGMNEQFF
TRBV19,TRBJ2-7,CASSIGGGRVHEQYF
TRBV7-9,TRBJ2-7,CASSFPGQGSYEQYF
TRBV29-1,TRBJ2-7,CSVPKPGQAFYEQYF
TRBV12-3/TRBV12-4,TRBJ2-2,CASSLVQNTGELFF
TRBV7-9,TRBJ2-7,CASSFGQGLYEQYF
TRBV7-2,TRBJ2-1,CASSLDPPGGRYEQFF
TRBV9,TRBJ2-7,CASSVGGGFEQYF
TRBV28,TRBJ1-2,CASSSTPAGTNHGYTF
TRBV7-9,TRBJ2-7,CASSGYRGGEQYF
TRBV12-3/TRBV12-4,TRBJ1-2,CATLTRGRISYGYTF
TRBV28,TRBJ1-5,CASREEGFGNQPQHF
TRBV15,TRBJ1-1,CATSRDQGRNTEAFF
TRBV4-3,TRBJ2-7,CASSPRDRGSQEQYF
TRBV15,TRBJ2-7,CATSRDITYEQYF
TRBV29-1,TRBJ2-7,CSVEGWQGWTYEQYF
TRBV7-8,TRBJ2-6,CASGGTGGFPGANVLTF
TRBV3-1,TRBJ1-2,CASSQTLGDSHYGYTF
TRBV5-6,TRBJ2-7,CASSPGMGFEQYF
TRBV4-2,TRBJ2-7,CASSQERGLGSYEQYF
TRBV27,TRBJ2-1,CASTGQGRSEQFF
TRBV14,TRBJ1-6,CASSHTGTGPRLTLHF
TRBV2,TRBJ2-5,CASSDFGSRETQYF
TRBV10-2,TRBJ2-7,CAVEPTSMGEQYF
TRBV7-8,TRBJ2-7,CASSPPGLAGGNAYEQYF